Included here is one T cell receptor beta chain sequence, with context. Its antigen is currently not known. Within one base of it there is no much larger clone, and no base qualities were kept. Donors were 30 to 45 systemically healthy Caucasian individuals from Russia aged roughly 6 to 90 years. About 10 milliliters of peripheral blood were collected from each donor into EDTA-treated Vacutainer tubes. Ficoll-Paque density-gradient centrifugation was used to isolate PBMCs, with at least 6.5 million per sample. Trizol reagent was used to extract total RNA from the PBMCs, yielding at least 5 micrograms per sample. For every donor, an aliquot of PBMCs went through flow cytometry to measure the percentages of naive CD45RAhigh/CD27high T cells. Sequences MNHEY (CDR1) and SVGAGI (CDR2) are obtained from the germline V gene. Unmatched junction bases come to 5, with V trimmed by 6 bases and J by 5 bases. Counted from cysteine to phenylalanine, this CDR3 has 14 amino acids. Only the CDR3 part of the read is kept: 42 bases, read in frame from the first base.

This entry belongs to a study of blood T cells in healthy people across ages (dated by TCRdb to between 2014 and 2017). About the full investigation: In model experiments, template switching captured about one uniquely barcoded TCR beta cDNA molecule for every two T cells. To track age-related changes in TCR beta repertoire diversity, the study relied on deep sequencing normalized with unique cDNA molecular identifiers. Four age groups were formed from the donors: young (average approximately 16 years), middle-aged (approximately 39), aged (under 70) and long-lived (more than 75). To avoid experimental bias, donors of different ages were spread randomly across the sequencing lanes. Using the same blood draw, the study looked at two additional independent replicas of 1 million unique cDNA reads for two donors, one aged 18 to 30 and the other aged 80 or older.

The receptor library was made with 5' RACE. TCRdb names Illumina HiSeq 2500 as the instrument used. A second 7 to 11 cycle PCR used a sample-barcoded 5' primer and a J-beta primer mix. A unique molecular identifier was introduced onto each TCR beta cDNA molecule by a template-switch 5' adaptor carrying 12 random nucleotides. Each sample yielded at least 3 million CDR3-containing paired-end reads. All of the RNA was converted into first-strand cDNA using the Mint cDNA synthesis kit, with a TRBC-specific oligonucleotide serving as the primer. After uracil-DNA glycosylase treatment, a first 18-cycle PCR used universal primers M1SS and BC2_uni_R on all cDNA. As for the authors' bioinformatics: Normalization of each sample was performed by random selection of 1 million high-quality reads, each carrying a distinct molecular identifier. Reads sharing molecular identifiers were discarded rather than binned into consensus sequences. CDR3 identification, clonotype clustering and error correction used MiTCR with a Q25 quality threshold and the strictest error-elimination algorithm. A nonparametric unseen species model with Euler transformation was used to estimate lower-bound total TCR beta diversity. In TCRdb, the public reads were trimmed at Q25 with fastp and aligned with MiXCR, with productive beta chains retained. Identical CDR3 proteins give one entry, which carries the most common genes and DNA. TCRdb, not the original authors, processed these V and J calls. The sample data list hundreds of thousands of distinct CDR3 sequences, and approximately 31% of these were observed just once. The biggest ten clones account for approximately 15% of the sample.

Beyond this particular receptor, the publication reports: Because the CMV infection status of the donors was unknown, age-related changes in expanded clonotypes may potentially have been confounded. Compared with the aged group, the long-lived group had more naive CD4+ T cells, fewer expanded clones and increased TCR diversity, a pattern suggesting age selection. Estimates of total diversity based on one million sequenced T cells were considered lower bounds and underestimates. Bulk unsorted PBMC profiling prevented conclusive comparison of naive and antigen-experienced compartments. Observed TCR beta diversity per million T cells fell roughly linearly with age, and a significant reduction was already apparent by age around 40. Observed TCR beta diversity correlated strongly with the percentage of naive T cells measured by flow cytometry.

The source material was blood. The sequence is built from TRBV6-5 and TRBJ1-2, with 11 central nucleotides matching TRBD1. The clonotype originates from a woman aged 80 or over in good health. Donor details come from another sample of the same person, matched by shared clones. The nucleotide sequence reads TGTGCCAGCAGCGGGACAGGGGGAGGTTATGGCTACACCTTC. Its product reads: CASSGTGGGYGYTF.